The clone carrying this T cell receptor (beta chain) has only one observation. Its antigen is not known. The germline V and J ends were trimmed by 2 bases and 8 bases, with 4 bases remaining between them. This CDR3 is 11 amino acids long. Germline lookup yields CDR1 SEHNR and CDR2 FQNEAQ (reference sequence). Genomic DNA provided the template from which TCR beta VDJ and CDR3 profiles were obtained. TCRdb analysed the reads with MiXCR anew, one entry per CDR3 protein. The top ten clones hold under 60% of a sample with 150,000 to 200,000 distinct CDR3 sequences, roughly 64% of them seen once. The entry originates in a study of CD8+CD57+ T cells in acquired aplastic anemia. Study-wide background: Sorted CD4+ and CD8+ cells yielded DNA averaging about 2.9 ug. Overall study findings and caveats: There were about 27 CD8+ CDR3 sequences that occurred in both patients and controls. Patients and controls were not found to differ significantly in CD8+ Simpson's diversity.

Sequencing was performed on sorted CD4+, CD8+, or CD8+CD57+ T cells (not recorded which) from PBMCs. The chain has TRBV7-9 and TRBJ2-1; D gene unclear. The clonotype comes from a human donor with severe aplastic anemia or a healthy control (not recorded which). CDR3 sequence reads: CASSLYDEQFF. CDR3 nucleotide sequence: TGTGCCAGCAGCTTATATGATGAGCAGTTCTTC.